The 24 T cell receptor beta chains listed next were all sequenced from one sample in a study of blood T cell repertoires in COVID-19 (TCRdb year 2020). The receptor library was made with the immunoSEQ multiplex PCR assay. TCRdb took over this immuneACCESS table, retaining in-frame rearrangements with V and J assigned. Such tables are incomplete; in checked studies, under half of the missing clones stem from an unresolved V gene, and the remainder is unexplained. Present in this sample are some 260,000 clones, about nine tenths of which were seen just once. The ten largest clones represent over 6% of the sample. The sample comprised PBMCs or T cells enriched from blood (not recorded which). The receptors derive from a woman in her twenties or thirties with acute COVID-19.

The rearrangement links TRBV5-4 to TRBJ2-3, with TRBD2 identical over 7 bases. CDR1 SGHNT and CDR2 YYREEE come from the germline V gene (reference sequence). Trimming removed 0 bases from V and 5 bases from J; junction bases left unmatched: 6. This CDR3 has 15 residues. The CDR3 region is CASSLGGIAGDTQYF. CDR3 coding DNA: TGTGCCAGCAGCTTGGGGGGGATAGCGGGAGATACGCAGTATTTT.

The CDR3: CASSLNGQGRSSYNEQFF. The CDR3 DNA is TGCGCCAGCAGCTTAAATGGACAGGGCCGAAGCTCCTACAATGAGCAGTTCTTC. The chain joins TRBV5-1 to TRBJ2-1, with TRBD1 matching 8 bases. Looked up from germline, CDR1 is SGHRS and CDR2 is YFSETQ. J lost 0 bases, V lost 2 bases, and 10 bases had no gene match. This CDR3 is 18 amino acids long.

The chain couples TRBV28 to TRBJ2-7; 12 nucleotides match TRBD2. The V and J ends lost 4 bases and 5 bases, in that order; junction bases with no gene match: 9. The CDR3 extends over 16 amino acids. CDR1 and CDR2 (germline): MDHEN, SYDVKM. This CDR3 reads CASSSPTSGSSNEQYF. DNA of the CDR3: TGTGCCAGCAGTTCCCCGACTAGCGGGAGTTCAAACGAGCAGTACTTC.

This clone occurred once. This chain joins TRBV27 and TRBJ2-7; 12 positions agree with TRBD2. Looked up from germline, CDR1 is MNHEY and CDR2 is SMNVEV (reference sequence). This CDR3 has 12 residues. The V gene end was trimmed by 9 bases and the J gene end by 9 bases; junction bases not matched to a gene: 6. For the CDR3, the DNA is TGTGCCAGTCGGACTAGCGGGGCCCGGCAGTACTTC. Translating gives CASRTSGARQYF.

The CDR3 loop is CASSLVGTGANVLTF. The CDR3 nucleotides read TGTGCCAGCAGCTTGGTCGGGACTGGGGCCAACGTCCTGACTTTC. This chain links TRBV5-4 with TRBJ2-6, with a tentative D call TRBD2 (5 bases). Germline lookup yields CDR1 SGHNT and CDR2 YYREEE (reference sequence). Trimming removed 0 bases from V and 2 bases from J, with 6 bases in between. This CDR3 has 15 residues.

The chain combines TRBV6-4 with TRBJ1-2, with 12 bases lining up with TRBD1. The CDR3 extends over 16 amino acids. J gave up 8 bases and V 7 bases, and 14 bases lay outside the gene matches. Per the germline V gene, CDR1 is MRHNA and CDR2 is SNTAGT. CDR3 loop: CASTPDGTGGASGYTF. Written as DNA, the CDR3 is TGTGCCAGCACCCCAGACGGGACAGGGGGCGCCTCCGGCTACACCTTC.

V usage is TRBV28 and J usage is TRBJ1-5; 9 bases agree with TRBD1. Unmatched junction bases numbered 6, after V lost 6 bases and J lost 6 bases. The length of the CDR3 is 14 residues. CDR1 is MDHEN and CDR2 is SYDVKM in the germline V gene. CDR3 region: CASRKTGGGQPQHF. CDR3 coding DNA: TGTGCCAGCAGAAAAACAGGGGGCGGTCAGCCCCAGCATTTT.

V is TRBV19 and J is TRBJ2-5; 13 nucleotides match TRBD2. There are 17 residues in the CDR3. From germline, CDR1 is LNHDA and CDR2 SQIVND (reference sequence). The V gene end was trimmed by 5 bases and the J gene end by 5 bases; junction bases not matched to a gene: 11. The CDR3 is CASSPSPTSGRLETQYF. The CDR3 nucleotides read TGTGCCAGTAGTCCCTCCCCGACTAGCGGGAGGTTGGAGACCCAGTACTTC.

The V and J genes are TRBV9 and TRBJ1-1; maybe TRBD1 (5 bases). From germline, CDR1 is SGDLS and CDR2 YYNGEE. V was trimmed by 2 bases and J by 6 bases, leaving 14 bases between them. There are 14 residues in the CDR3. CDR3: CASSVGQGLAEAFF. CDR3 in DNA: TGTGCCAGCAGCGTCGGACAAGGCCTGGCTGAAGCTTTCTTT.

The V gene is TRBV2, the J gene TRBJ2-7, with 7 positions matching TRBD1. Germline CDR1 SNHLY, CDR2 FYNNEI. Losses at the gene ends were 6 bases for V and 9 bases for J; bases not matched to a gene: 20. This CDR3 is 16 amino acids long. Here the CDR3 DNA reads TGTGCCAGCAGGGCCGGATTGGGACAGCCTTTACTGGGGCAGTACTTC. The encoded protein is CASRAGLGQPLLGQYF.

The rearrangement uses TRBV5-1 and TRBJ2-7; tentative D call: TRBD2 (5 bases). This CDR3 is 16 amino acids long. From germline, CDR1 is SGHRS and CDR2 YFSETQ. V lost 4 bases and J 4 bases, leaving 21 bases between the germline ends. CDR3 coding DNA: TGCGCCAGCAGCCAGACCCCAGCGGCAACGGAGTACGAGCAGTACTTC. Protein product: CASSQTPAATEYEQYF.

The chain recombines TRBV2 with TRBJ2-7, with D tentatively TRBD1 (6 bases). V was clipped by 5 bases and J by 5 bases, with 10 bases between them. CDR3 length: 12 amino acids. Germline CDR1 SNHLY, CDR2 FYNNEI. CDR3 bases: TGTGCCAGCAGTACAGACAGGAACGAGCAGTACTTC. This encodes CASSTDRNEQYF.

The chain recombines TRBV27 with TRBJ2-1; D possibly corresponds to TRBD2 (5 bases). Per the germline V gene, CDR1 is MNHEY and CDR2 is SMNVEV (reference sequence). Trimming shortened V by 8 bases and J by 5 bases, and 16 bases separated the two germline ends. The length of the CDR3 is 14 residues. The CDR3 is CASGVEDSDNEQFF. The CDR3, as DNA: TGTGCCAGCGGGGTAGAGGACTCTGACAATGAGCAGTTCTTC.

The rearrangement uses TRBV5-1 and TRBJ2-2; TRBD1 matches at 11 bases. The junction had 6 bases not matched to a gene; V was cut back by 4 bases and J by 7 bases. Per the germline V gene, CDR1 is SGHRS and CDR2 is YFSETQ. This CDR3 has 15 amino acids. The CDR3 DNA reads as TGCGCCAGCAGCGCACGGACAGGGGGCGACGGGGAGCTGTTTTTT. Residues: CASSARTGGDGELFF.

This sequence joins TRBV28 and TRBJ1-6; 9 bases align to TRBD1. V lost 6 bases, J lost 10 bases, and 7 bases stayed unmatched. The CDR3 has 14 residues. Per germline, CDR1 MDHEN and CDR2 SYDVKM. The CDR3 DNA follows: TGTGCCAGCAGAACGGACAGGGGAGGCTCACCCCTCCACTTT. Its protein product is CASRTDRGGSPLHF.

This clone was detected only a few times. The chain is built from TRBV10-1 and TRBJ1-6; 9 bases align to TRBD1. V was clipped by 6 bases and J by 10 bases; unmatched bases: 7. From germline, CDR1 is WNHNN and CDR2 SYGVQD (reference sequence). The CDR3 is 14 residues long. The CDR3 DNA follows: TGCGCCAGCAGCTACAGGACAGGGGTGTCACCCCTCCACTTT. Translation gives CASSYRTGVSPLHF.

CDR3 DNA: TGTGCCAGCAGCCCCATCCAGCGGGAGGACAATGAGCAGTTCTTC. The encoded protein is CASSPIQREDNEQFF. The J gene is TRBJ2-1, the V gene TRBV7-9; 9 positions agree with TRBD2. Germline values: CDR1 SEHNR, CDR2 FQNEAQ (reference sequence). Trimming removed 5 bases from V and 5 bases from J; junction bases left unmatched: 7. The CDR3 has 15 residues.

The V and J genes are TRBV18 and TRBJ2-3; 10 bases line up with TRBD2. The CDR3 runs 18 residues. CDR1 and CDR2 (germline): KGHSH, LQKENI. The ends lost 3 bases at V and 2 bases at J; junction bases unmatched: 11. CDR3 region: CASSPLRTSGHTTDTQYF. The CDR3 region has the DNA TGTGCCAGCTCACCCCTAAGGACTAGCGGCCATACCACAGATACGCAGTATTTT.

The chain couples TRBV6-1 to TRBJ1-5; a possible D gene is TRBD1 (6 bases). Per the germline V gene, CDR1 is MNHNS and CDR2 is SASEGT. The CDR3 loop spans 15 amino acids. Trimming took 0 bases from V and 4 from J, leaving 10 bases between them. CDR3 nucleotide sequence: TGTGCCAGCAGTGAAGCCTTGCAGGGGAATCAGCCCCAGCATTTT. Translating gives CASSEALQGNQPQHF.

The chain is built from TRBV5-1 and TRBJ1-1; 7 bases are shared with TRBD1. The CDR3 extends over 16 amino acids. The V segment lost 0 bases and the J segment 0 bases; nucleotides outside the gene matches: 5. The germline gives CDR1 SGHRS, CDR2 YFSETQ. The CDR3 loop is CASSLGGQSMNTEAFF. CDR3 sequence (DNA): TGCGCCAGCAGCTTGGGGGGACAGTCCATGAACACTGAAGCTTTCTTT.

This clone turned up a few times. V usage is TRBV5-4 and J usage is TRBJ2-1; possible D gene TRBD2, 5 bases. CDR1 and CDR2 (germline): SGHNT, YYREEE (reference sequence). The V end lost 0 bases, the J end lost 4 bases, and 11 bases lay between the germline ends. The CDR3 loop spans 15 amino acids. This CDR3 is CASSLGAALYNEQFF. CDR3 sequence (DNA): TGTGCCAGCAGCTTGGGAGCGGCTCTATACAATGAGCAGTTCTTC.

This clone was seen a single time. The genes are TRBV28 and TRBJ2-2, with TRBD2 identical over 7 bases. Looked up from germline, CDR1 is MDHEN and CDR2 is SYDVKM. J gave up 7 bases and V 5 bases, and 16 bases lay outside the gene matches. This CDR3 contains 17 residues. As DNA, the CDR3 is TGTGCCAGCAGTAAAGCCCCCGGGGGGAGACTCAGCGGGGAGCTGTTTTTT. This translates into CASSKAPGGRLSGELFF.

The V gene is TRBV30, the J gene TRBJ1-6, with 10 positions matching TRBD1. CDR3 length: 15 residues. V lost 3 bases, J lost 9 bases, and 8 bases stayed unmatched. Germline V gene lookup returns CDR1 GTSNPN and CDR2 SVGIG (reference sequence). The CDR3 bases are TGTGCCTGGAGAACCGGACAGGGGGAAAGTTCACCCCTCCACTTT. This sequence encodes CAWRTGQGESSPLHF.

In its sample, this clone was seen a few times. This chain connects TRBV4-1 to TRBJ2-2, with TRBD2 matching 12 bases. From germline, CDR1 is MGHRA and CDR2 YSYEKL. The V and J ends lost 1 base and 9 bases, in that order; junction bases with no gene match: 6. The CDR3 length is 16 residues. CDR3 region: CASSQASGGAIRELFF. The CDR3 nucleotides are TGCGCCAGCAGCCAAGCTAGCGGGGGGGCCATCAGGGAGCTGTTTTTT.